What follows is one T cell receptor (beta chain) and its context. Trimming cost V 0 bases and J 4 bases, with 12 bases left between them. This CDR3 region has 15 residues. Germline V CDR1 and CDR2: LGHNA, YSLEER. The data are from a study of blood T cell repertoires in COVID-19. Turning to the study itself: Some COVID-19 samples were acute and others convalescent; all came from the United States, Italy and Spain. In each case, the material was cDNA or gDNA derived from T cells, B-cell-depleted T cells, or PBMCs.

Authors' methods: Reference gene primer amplification gave estimated nucleated cell counts. Measured with immunoSEQ multiplex PCR; TCRdb has only the in-frame clones, and not every one. V and J calls and clone size follow that table, whereas D and trimming were derived from the DNA. The repertoire consists of some 130,000 clones, with 65% to 90% occurring once and the leading ten covering about 11%. The sequence was obtained from a man older than 75 with acute or convalescent COVID-19. V gene TRBV4-3 combines with J gene TRBJ2-5; possibly TRBD1 for D (6 bases). Input material: peripheral blood. In DNA, the CDR3 is TGCGCCAGCAGCCAAGATAGGGGGTCTTTAGAGACCCAGTACTTC. Protein product: CASSQDRGSLETQYF.